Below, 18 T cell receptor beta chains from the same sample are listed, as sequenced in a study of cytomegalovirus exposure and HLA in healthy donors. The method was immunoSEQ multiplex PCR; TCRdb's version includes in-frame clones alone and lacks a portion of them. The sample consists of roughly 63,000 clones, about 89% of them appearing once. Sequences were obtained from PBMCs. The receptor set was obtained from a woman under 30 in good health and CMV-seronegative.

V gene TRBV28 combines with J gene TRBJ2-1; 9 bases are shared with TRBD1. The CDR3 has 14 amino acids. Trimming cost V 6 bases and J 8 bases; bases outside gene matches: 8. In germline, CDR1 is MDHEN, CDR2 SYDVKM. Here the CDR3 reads CASSPGTGLYEQFF. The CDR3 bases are TGTGCCAGCAGCCCCGGGACAGGGTTGTATGAGCAGTTCTTC.

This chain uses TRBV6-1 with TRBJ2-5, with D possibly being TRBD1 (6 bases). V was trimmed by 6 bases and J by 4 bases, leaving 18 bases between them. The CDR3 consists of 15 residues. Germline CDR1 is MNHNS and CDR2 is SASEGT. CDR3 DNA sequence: TGTGCCAGCAGCTTTTCAAGGGGGAGCGGAGAGACCCAGTACTTC. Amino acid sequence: CASSFSRGSGETQYF.

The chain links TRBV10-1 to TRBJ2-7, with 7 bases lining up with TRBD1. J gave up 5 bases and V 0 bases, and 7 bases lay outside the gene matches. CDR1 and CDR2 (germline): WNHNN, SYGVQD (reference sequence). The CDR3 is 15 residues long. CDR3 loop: CASSESHEGGHEQYF. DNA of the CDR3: TGCGCCAGCAGTGAGTCTCACGAAGGGGGCCACGAGCAGTACTTC.

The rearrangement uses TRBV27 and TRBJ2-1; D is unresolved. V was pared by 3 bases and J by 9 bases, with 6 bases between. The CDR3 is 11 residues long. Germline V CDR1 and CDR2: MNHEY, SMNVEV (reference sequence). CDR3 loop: CASSFGPEQFF. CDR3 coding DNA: TGTGCCAGCAGTTTTGGCCCTGAGCAGTTCTTC.

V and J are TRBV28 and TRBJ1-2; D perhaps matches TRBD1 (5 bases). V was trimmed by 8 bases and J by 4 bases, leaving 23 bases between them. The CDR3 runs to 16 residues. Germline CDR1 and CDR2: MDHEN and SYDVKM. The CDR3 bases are TGTGCCAGCCATCAACTGTCAGGGTTTCCGGTCTATGGCTACACCTTC. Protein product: CASHQLSGFPVYGYTF.

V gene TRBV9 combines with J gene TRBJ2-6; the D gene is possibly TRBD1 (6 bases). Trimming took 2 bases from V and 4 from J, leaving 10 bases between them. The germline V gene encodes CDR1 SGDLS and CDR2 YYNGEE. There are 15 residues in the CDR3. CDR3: CASSVTGLGANVLTF. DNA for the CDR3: TGTGCCAGCAGCGTCACAGGGTTGGGGGCCAACGTCCTGACTTTC.

The CDR3 region is CASSHPLAESNEQFF. The CDR3 DNA reads TGTGCCAGCAGTCACCCACTAGCCGAGAGCAATGAGCAGTTCTTC. V usage is TRBV7-9 and J usage is TRBJ2-1, with D perhaps matching TRBD2 (6 bases). This CDR3 spans 15 amino acids. Trimming took 6 bases from V and 6 from J, leaving 18 bases between them. CDR1 is SEHNR, CDR2 FQNEAQ, per germline (reference sequence).

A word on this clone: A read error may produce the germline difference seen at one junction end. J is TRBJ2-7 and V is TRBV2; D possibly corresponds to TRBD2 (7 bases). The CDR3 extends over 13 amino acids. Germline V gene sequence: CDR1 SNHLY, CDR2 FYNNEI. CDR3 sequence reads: CASSEAPRTRGIF. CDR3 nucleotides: TGTGCCAGCAGTGAAGCGCCAAGGACTAGGGGGATATTC.

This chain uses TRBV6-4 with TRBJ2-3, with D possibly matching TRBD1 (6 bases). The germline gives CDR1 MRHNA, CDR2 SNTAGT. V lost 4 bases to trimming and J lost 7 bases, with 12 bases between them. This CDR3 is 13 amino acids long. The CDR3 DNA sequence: TGTGCCAGCAGTGGGGAACAGGGATATACGCAGTATTTT. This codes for CASSGEQGYTQYF.

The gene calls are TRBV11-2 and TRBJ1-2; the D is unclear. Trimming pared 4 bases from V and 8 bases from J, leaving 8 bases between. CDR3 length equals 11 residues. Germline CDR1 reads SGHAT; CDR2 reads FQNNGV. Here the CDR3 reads CASSSRGGYTF. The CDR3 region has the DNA TGTGCCAGCAGCTCCAGAGGGGGCTACACCTTC.

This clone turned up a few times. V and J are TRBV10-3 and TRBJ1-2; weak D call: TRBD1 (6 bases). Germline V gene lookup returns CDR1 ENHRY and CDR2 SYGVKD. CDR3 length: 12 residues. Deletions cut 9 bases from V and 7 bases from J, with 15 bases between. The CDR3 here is CAMTPDRSGYTF. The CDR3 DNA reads TGTGCCATGACTCCCGACAGGAGTGGCTACACCTTC.

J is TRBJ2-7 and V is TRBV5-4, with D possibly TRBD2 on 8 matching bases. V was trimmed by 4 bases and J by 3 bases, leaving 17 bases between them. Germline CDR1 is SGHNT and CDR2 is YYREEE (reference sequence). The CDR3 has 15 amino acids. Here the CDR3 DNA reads TGTGCCAGCAGCCGAGCGGGGGACAGCTACTACGAGCAGTACTTC. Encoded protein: CASSRAGDSYYEQYF.

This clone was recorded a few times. CDR3 protein: CASSELAGDTDTQYF. The CDR3 nucleotides are TGTGCCAGCAGTGAGCTGGCAGGGGACACAGATACGCAGTATTTT. The chain couples TRBV6-4 to TRBJ2-3; D perhaps matches TRBD1 (6 bases). V lost 3 bases and J 2 bases, leaving 12 bases between the germline ends. Germline-derived CDR1 and CDR2 are MRHNA and SNTAGT. The CDR3 has 15 amino acids.

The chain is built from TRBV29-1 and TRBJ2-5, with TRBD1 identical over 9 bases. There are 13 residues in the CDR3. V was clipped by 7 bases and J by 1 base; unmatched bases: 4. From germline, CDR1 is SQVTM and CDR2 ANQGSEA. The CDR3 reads CSAPGQGQETQYF. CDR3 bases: TGCAGCGCCCCGGGACAGGGCCAAGAGACCCAGTACTTC.

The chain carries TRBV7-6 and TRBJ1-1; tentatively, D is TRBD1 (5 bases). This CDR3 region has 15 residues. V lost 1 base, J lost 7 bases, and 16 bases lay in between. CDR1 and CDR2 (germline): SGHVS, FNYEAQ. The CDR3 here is CASSLGPMGGIEAFF. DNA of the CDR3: TGTGCCAGCAGCTTAGGCCCAATGGGGGGAATTGAAGCTTTCTTT.

The CDR3 loop is CASGVDRGPYEQYF. The CDR3 nucleotides are TGTGCCAGCGGAGTCGACAGGGGGCCCTACGAGCAGTACTTC. This chain joins TRBV6-5 and TRBJ2-7; the match to TRBD1 covers 10 bases. V lost 8 bases to trimming and J lost 2 bases; unmatched junction nucleotides: 6. The CDR3 runs to 14 residues. Germline CDR1 is MNHEY and CDR2 is SVGAGI.

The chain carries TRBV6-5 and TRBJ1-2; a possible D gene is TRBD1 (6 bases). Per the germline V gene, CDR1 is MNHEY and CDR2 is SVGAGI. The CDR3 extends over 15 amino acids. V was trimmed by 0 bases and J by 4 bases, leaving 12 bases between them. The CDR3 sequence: CASSYSGRGTYGYTF. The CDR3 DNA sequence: TGTGCCAGCAGTTACTCAGGCAGGGGCACCTATGGCTACACCTTC.

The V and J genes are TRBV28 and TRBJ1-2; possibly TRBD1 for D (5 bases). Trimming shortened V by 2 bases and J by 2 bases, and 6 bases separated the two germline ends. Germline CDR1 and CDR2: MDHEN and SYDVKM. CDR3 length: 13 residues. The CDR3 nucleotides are TGTGCCAGCAGTTTAAGACAGAACTATGGCTACACCTTC. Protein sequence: CASSLRQNYGYTF.